These 21 T cell receptor beta chains came from one sample sequenced in a study of blood T cell repertoires in COVID-19. The protocol was immunoSEQ multiplex PCR, while the TCRdb copy is restricted to in-frame clones and leaves out a portion. The profile shows tens of thousands of clones, roughly 84% of them singletons. The sequenced material came from peripheral blood. These receptors came from a man aged 55 to 70 with acute or convalescent COVID-19.

The V call is TRBV18, the J call TRBJ1-1, with D tentatively TRBD1 (5 bases). V gave up 3 bases and J gave up 10 bases, with 15 bases separating them. Germline CDR1 is KGHSH and CDR2 is LQKENI. This CDR3 is 13 amino acids long. The CDR3 bases are TGTGCCAGCTCACCTGTCGGGGGGTCGGCAGCTTTCTTT. Amino acids: CASSPVGGSAAFF. Full variable domain (rest looked up from reference TRBV18 and TRBJ1-1): NAGVMQNPRHLVRRRGQEARLRCSPMKGHSHVYWYRQLPEEGLKFMVYLQKENIIDESGMPKERFSAEFPKEGPSILRIQQVVRGDSAAYFCASSPVGGSAAFFGQGTRLTVV.

This clone was observed a handful of times. The chain uses TRBV18 and TRBJ2-1; tentative D call: TRBD2 (6 bases). This CDR3 is built from 14 residues. Between the trimmed V and J ends, which lost 0 bases and 8 bases, there was a span of 11 bases. Germline V gene sequence: CDR1 KGHSH, CDR2 LQKENI. CDR3 DNA sequence: TGTGCCAGCTCACCACCGGCGGGGAGCGATGAGCAGTTCTTC. The encoded protein is CASSPPAGSDEQFF.

The chain links TRBV30 to TRBJ1-5; 7 bases agree with TRBD1. The V gene end was trimmed by 3 bases and the J gene end by 3 bases; junction bases not matched to a gene: 8. Germline V lookup: CDR1 GTSNPN, CDR2 SVGIG (reference sequence). The CDR3 length is 15 residues. For the CDR3, the DNA is TGTGCCTGGAGCGCCAGGGGGGACTTCAATCAGCCCCAGCATTTT. This encodes CAWSARGDFNQPQHF.

The rearrangement uses TRBV5-5 and TRBJ2-1; D perhaps matches TRBD1 (6 bases). V was shortened by 2 bases and J by 1 base, with 13 bases between the two germline ends. This CDR3 is built from 16 residues. Germline V lookup: CDR1 SGHKS, CDR2 YYEKEE (reference sequence). The CDR3 DNA reads as TGTGCCAGCAGCTTCCTCGTGGGGGCGTCCTACAATGAGCAGTTCTTC. It is translated as CASSFLVGASYNEQFF.

The rearrangement uses TRBV7-9 and TRBJ1-4, with TRBD1 identical over 8 bases. The trim removed 5 bases at V and 5 bases at J, leaving 4 bases unmatched. Per the germline V gene, CDR1 is SEHNR and CDR2 is FQNEAQ (reference sequence). The CDR3 length is 14 residues. In DNA form, the CDR3 reads TGTGCCAGCAGCCCCGGACAGGGAAATGAAAAACTGTTTTTT. Protein: CASSPGQGNEKLFF.

The chain combines TRBV5-1 with TRBJ2-3, with 8 bases lining up with TRBD2. The CDR3 length is 17 residues. Germline V CDR1 and CDR2: SGHRS, YFSETQ. Unmatched junction bases numbered 11, after V lost 4 bases and J lost 1 base. The CDR3 nucleotides are TGCGCCAGCAGCACCACTCCCCCGACTAGCGGCACAGATACGCAGTATTTT. It encodes CASSTTPPTSGTDTQYF.

This clone was recorded a few times. The chain has TRBV9 and TRBJ1-6; no firm D call. V was cut by 2 bases and J by 4 bases, with 7 bases left in between. The CDR3 runs 14 residues. Germline V lookup: CDR1 SGDLS, CDR2 YYNGEE. The CDR3 DNA follows: TGTGCCAGCAGCGTGGCAGATTATAATTCACCCCTCCACTTT. This encodes CASSVADYNSPLHF.

This clone has just one count. The chain joins TRBV7-6 to TRBJ1-6; 7 bases are a match to TRBD1. Germline lookup yields CDR1 SGHVS and CDR2 FNYEAQ. V trimming: 4 bases; J trimming: 5 bases; junction bases outside the gene matches: 5. CDR3 length: 15 amino acids. The CDR3 is CASSSAQGNNSPLHF. The CDR3 coding sequence is TGTGCCAGCAGCTCTGCACAGGGGAATAATTCACCCCTCCACTTT.

The CDR3, as DNA: TGTGCCAGCAGCCGGGATCCAACAGGGTTCGTCAAAAACATTCAGTACTTC. As protein: CASSRDPTGFVKNIQYF. The chain employs TRBV3-1 (or the pseudogene TRBV3-2) and TRBJ2-4; TRBD1 is a possible D gene (6 bases). CDR1 is LGHDT, CDR2 YNNKEL, per germline (reference sequence). V shed 4 bases and J shed 3 bases, with 19 bases lying between them. This CDR3 is built from 17 residues.

V and J are TRBV19 and TRBJ1-1; 7 bases match TRBD1. Trimming removed 5 bases from V and 1 base from J; junction bases left unmatched: 19. Germline V CDR1 and CDR2: LNHDA, SQIVND (reference sequence). The CDR3 spans 19 residues. In DNA form, the CDR3 reads TGTGCCAGTAGTTCCCCGTTGAGGGGGCTTGGTCAAGAGAACACTGAAGCTTTCTTT. Protein sequence: CASSSPLRGLGQENTEAFF. Supplemented by reference TRBV19 and TRBJ1-1, the full variable domain reads DGGITQSPKYLFRKEGQNVTLSCEQNLNHDAMYWYRQDPGQGLRLIYYSQIVNDFQKGDIAEGYSVSREKKESFPLTVTSAQKNPTAFYLCASSSPLRGLGQENTEAFFGQGTRLTVV.

The gene calls are TRBV18 and TRBJ2-1; TRBD1 might be the D (6 bases). Germline V gene data show CDR1 as KGHSH and CDR2 as LQKENI. The V and J ends lost 6 bases and 13 bases respectively, with 19 bases between them. CDR3 length equals 13 residues. As DNA, the CDR3 is TGTGCCAGCTCGTTCAACTCAGGGGAATCCCAGTTCTTC. This gives the protein CASSFNSGESQFF.

This clone was recorded at least ten times. The V and J genes are TRBV24-1 and TRBJ2-1; D perhaps matches TRBD1 (6 bases). Germline V gene sequence: CDR1 KGHDR, CDR2 SFDVKD. V was trimmed by 0 bases and J by 1 base, leaving 9 bases between them. The CDR3 has 16 amino acids. The CDR3 protein is CATSDLDRPSYNEQFF. CDR3 coding DNA: TGTGCCACCAGTGATTTGGACAGGCCGTCCTACAATGAGCAGTTCTTC.

This clone was seen just once. The same CDR3 also results from other DNA sequences found in this sample. The chain employs TRBV6-5 and TRBJ1-1; D gene unclear. Germline lookup yields CDR1 MNHEY and CDR2 SVGAGI. V was pared by 0 bases and J by 1 base, with 9 bases between. The CDR3 contains 15 residues. This CDR3 is CASSYSARGNTEAFF. CDR3 coding DNA: TGTGCCAGCAGTTACTCGGCCCGGGGGAACACTGAAGCTTTCTTT.

This chain links TRBV7-2 with TRBJ2-3; TRBD2 matches 7 bases. CDR1 SGHTA and CDR2 FQGNSA come from the germline V gene. With 7 bases clipped from V and 4 bases from J, the junction kept 11 bases outside the gene matches. The CDR3 runs to 15 residues. The CDR3 DNA is TGTGCCAGCACAAGAGGCGGGGGAGGCGCAGATACGCAGTATTTT. It codes for CASTRGGGGADTQYF.

This clone appeared a single time. The chain is built from TRBV7-6 and TRBJ2-1; 11 bases line up with TRBD2. After removal of 5 bases from V and 7 bases from J, the junction contained 10 bases not matched to a gene. The CDR3 sequence is 16 residues long. Germline V gene lookup returns CDR1 SGHVS and CDR2 FNYEAQ. This CDR3 reads CASSHQLAGAQNEQFF. The CDR3 bases are TGTGCCAGCAGCCACCAACTAGCGGGGGCGCAGAATGAGCAGTTCTTC.

This clone turned up a few times. This chain connects TRBV6-5 to TRBJ1-1, with D maybe TRBD1 (5 bases). Trimming removed 6 bases from V and 3 bases from J, with 11 bases in between. Germline assignment: CDR1 MNHEY and CDR2 SVGAGI. CDR3 length: 13 amino acids. CDR3 nucleotides: TGTGCCAGCAGATACAGGAGGGACACTGAAGCTTTCTTT. Its protein product is CASRYRRDTEAFF.

The chain has TRBV7-3 and TRBJ2-3; tentatively, D is TRBD2 (5 bases). CDR3 length: 15 residues. Germline lookup yields CDR1 SGHTA and CDR2 FQGTGA. Trimming took off 5 bases at V and 0 bases at J, with 12 bases between the two ends. The CDR3 bases are TGTGCCAGCAGCCTCTCTAGGACTAGCACAGATACGCAGTATTTT. Its protein is CASSLSRTSTDTQYF.

This chain connects TRBV6-5 to TRBJ1-5; 7 bases fit TRBD1. This CDR3 spans 15 amino acids. Trimming at V came to 5 bases and at J to 4 bases, leaving 8 bases not matched to a gene. Germline-derived CDR1 and CDR2 are MNHEY and SVGAGI. DNA for the CDR3: TGTGCCAGCAGTCAGGACAGGCATGCAAATCAGCCCCAGCATTTT. Residues: CASSQDRHANQPQHF.

The chain uses TRBV30 and TRBJ2-1; 7 nucleotides match TRBD2. Looked up from germline, CDR1 is GTSNPN and CDR2 is SVGIG (reference sequence). Germline trimming cut 5 bases from V and 7 bases from J; bases unmatched to any gene: 8. The CDR3 has 13 residues. The CDR3 here is CAWGPGGGNEQFF. CDR3 bases: TGTGCCTGGGGACCTGGGGGGGGAAATGAGCAGTTCTTC.

The chain carries TRBV28 and TRBJ2-3; TRBD2 matches at 8 bases. The V gene end was trimmed by 7 bases and the J gene end by 3 bases; junction bases not matched to a gene: 9. Per germline, CDR1 MDHEN and CDR2 SYDVKM. The CDR3 length is 15 residues. The CDR3 region is CASKRSGGGTDTQYF. In DNA, the CDR3 is TGTGCCAGCAAAAGGAGCGGGGGAGGGACAGATACGCAGTATTTT.

The gene calls are TRBV4-1 and TRBJ2-7; possible D gene TRBD2, 6 bases. CDR3 length equals 15 residues. Germline CDR1 reads MGHRA; CDR2 reads YSYEKL. Trimming took off 1 base at V and 1 base at J, with 11 bases between the two ends. The CDR3 nucleotides are TGCGCCAGCAGCCAAGGGGATCGGGGGTCCTACGAGCAGTACTTC. Protein sequence: CASSQGDRGSYEQYF.